This TCR beta chain was recovered during a study of OX40 agonist ivuxolimab in advanced cancers. The CDR3 is 17 amino acids. The J segment lost 2 bases and the V segment lost 0 bases, leaving 7 bases of the junction unmatched. From germline, CDR1 is SGHKS and CDR2 YYEKEE (reference sequence). Sequencing was performed with immunoSEQ multiplex PCR; in TCRdb, only in-frame clones are kept and a portion is missing. Found here are around 66,000 clones, 85% to 90% of them singletons; the top ten hold approximately 11%. This sample comprised CD4+ or CD8+ T cells sorted from blood, obtained in a trial of the OX40 agonist ivuxolimab. The chain has TRBV5-5 and TRBJ1-5; 8 bases agree with TRBD1. The source of this sequence is an adult with an advanced solid tumor such as melanoma, head and neck, liver or kidney cancer. The CDR3 DNA reads as TGTGCCAGCAGCTTGGTACCGCAGGGGGCCGGCAATCAGCCCCAGCATTTT. This sequence encodes CASSLVPQGAGNQPQHF.